The 26 T cell receptor beta chains below were found in one sample sequenced in a study of blood T cell repertoires in COVID-19. Profiling relied on immunoSEQ multiplex PCR, and the TCRdb table lists in-frame clones only, not all of them. The sample includes around 300,000 clones, approximately 88% seen only once; the top ten take about 4.7%. Sample: PBMCs or T cells enriched from blood (not recorded which). The receptors derive from a man aged 25-45 years who had recovered from COVID-19.

V gene TRBV5-1 combines with J gene TRBJ1-2, with 9 bases fitting TRBD1. Germline CDR1 SGHRS, CDR2 YFSETQ. V shed 4 bases, J shed 4 bases, and the junction held 11 bases outside the gene matches. This CDR3 has 16 amino acids. The CDR3 sequence is CASSQRTGDGGYGYTF. DNA of the CDR3: TGCGCCAGCAGCCAGAGGACAGGGGACGGGGGCTATGGCTACACCTTC.

The J gene is TRBJ2-7, the V gene TRBV18; no reliable D call. V was pared by 6 bases and J by 7 bases, with 13 bases between. This CDR3 spans 12 amino acids. Germline V gives CDR1 KGHSH, CDR2 LQKENI. CDR3 coding DNA: TGTGCCAGCTCTCGCGGTTCGCGGGAGCAGTACTTC. It is translated as CASSRGSREQYF.

V gene TRBV12-3 or TRBV12-4 combines with J gene TRBJ2-7; D not certain. Trimming shortened V by 3 bases and J by 1 base, and 7 bases separated the two germline ends. The CDR3 has 13 amino acids. CDR3 residues: CASSFLGSYEQYF. CDR3 nucleotides: TGTGCCAGCAGTTTTCTAGGTTCCTACGAGCAGTACTTC.

V usage is TRBV10-1 and J usage is TRBJ2-7, with 7 bases identical to TRBD1. Germline CDR1 WNHNN, CDR2 SYGVQD (reference sequence). The CDR3 loop spans 12 amino acids. The V and J ends lost 4 bases and 5 bases, in that order; junction bases with no gene match: 2. DNA of the CDR3: TGCGCCAGCAGTGGAACAGGGGACGAGCAGTACTTC. It yields the protein CASSGTGDEQYF.

The chain links TRBV18 to TRBJ2-7; D unclear. The length of the CDR3 is 14 residues. Trimming stripped 3 bases from V and 3 bases from J, with 12 bases between. The germline V gene has CDR1 KGHSH and CDR2 LQKENI. CDR3 loop: CASSPNFPSYEQYF. The DNA for the CDR3 is TGTGCCAGCTCACCCAATTTCCCCAGCTACGAGCAGTACTTC.

V gene TRBV20-1 combines with J gene TRBJ2-1; 7 bases agree with TRBD2. CDR1 DFQATT and CDR2 SNEGSKA come from the germline V gene (reference sequence). This CDR3 spans 14 amino acids. V was clipped by 3 bases and J by 2 bases; unmatched bases: 4. The DNA of the CDR3 is TGCAGTGCTAGTTTTCGGGGGGCCTACAATGAGCAGTTCTTC. It yields the protein CSASFRGAYNEQFF.

The chain has TRBV6-5 and TRBJ2-7, with 7 nucleotides matching TRBD1. Germline CDR1 is MNHEY and CDR2 is SVGAGI. There are 15 residues in the CDR3. V lost 5 bases and J lost 0; bases outside the gene matches: 7. CDR3 DNA sequence: TGTGCCAGCAGTCTATCAGGGGGTCCCTCCTACGAGCAGTACTTC. This gives the protein CASSLSGGPSYEQYF.

V usage is TRBV10-3 and J usage is TRBJ1-1; the D gene is possibly TRBD1 (5 bases). Germline-derived CDR1 and CDR2 are ENHRY and SYGVKD. The CDR3 is 15 amino acids. V dropped 0 bases and J dropped 2 bases, with 10 bases sitting between them. The CDR3 sequence is CAISESNRLNTEAFF. The DNA of the CDR3 is TGTGCCATCAGTGAGTCGAACAGGCTCAACACTGAAGCTTTCTTT.

This clone was recorded a few times. The rearrangement links TRBV4-1 to TRBJ2-7; tentatively, D is TRBD1 (6 bases). Between the trimmed V and J ends, which lost 3 bases and 3 bases, there was a span of 12 bases. Per germline, CDR1 MGHRA and CDR2 YSYEKL. There are 14 residues in the CDR3. In DNA, the CDR3 is TGCGCCAGCAGCCAGGCTCTACAGGGCTACGAGCAGTACTTC. It translates to CASSQALQGYEQYF.

This clone was seen only once. The chain uses TRBV28 and TRBJ1-1; D unclear. V lost 2 bases, J lost 4 bases, and 5 bases lay in between. Germline V gives CDR1 MDHEN, CDR2 SYDVKM. The CDR3 loop spans 12 amino acids. CDR3 coding DNA: TGTGCCAGCAGTTTACCCGTCACTGAAGCTTTCTTT. Translated, it gives CASSLPVTEAFF.

The V call is TRBV6-2 or TRBV6-3, the J call TRBJ2-3, with TRBD2 matching over 7 bases. CDR1 is MNHEY and CDR2 is SVGEGT in the germline V gene. CDR3 length: 14 amino acids. V shed 4 bases and J 5 bases; nucleotides not matched to a gene: 6. The CDR3 protein is CASSWGGWGDTQYF. DNA for the CDR3: TGTGCCAGCAGTTGGGGGGGGTGGGGAGATACGCAGTATTTT.

The V call is TRBV24-1, the J call TRBJ2-2, with D maybe TRBD2 (6 bases). This CDR3 is built from 15 residues. Germline V gene sequence: CDR1 KGHDR, CDR2 SFDVKD. Between the trimmed V and J ends, which lost 7 bases and 3 bases, there was a span of 14 bases. CDR3 nucleotide sequence: TGTGCCACCAGAAGCGGGCAGGGACACACCGGGGAGCTGTTTTTT. Translation: CATRSGQGHTGELFF.

CDR3 region: CASNLPGFGNQPQHF. The CDR3 region has the DNA TGTGCCAGCAATCTCCCAGGGTTTGGTAATCAGCCCCAGCATTTT. The chain joins TRBV28 to TRBJ1-5, with a tentative D call TRBD1 (5 bases). The germline gives CDR1 MDHEN, CDR2 SYDVKM. CDR3 length: 15 amino acids. V gave up 7 bases and J gave up 4 bases, with 17 bases separating them.

The rearrangement uses TRBV5-5 and TRBJ1-5; no clear D gene. Trimming shortened V by 1 base and J by 5 bases, and 10 bases separated the two germline ends. Germline V CDR1 and CDR2: SGHKS, YYEKEE (reference sequence). The CDR3 sequence is 14 residues long. Here the CDR3 DNA reads TGTGCCAGCAGCTTGACCTGGAGGGATCAGCCCCAGCATTTT. This gives the protein CASSLTWRDQPQHF. Full variable domain (missing parts from reference TRBV5-5 and TRBJ1-5): DAGVTQSPTHLIKTRGQQVTLRCSPISGHKSVSWYQQVLGQGPQFIFQYYEKEERGRGNFPDRFSARQFPNYSSELNVNALLLGDSALYLCASSLTWRDQPQHFGDGTRLSIL.

The gene calls are TRBV29-1 and TRBJ1-1; 9 bases match TRBD1. Germline V lookup: CDR1 SQVTM, CDR2 ANQGSEA. The CDR3 length is 12 residues. With V trimmed by 6 bases and J by 6 bases, 5 bases remained unmatched. The CDR3 DNA reads as TGCAGCGTGGACAGGGGCAAGGCTGAAGCTTTCTTT. Encoded protein: CSVDRGKAEAFF.

The chain links TRBV14 to TRBJ2-1; D unresolved. The CDR3 is 15 residues long. Per the germline V gene, CDR1 is SGHDN and CDR2 is FVKESK. V was clipped by 0 bases and J by 0 bases, with 6 bases between them. CDR3 DNA: TGTGCCAGCAGCCAAGACACCGGCTCCTACAATGAGCAGTTCTTC. It translates to CASSQDTGSYNEQFF.

The chain combines TRBV5-1 with TRBJ1-1, with D hard to call. The V and J ends lost 0 bases and 7 bases respectively, with 10 bases between them. The CDR3 runs 13 residues. Germline V gene sequence: CDR1 SGHRS, CDR2 YFSETQ. DNA of the CDR3: TGCGCCAGCAGCTTGGACCCAATCGGTGAAGCTTTCTTT. It codes for CASSLDPIGEAFF. Looking up the rest from reference TRBV5-1 and TRBJ1-1 gives the full variable domain: KAGVTQTPRYLIKTRGQQVTLSCSPISGHRSVSWYQQTPGQGLQFLFEYFSETQRNKGNFPGRFSGRQFSNSRSEMNVSTLELGDSALYLCASSLDPIGEAFFGQGTRLTVV.

The chain has TRBV6-5 and TRBJ1-2; 7 positions agree with TRBD1. Germline V gives CDR1 MNHEY, CDR2 SVGAGI. The CDR3 runs 15 residues. Trimming at V came to 6 bases and at J to 4 bases, leaving 11 bases not matched to a gene. CDR3 amino acids: CASRQRQGSGYGYTF. The DNA of the CDR3 is TGTGCCAGCAGACAACGACAGGGAAGTGGCTATGGCTACACCTTC.

V is TRBV6-5 and J is TRBJ1-4; no clear D gene. Trimming shortened V by 4 bases and J by 5 bases, and 11 bases separated the two germline ends. CDR3 length: 14 amino acids. Germline loops: CDR1 MNHEY, CDR2 SVGAGI. The CDR3 bases are TGTGCCAGCAGTTCCGGGTCCCCAAATGAAAAACTGTTTTTT. Its translation: CASSSGSPNEKLFF.

The chain joins TRBV18 to TRBJ2-3, with a possible D match to TRBD2 (6 bases). The CDR3 spans 15 residues. Between the trimmed V and J ends, which lost 3 bases and 6 bases, there was a span of 16 bases. The germline CDR1 and CDR2 sequences are KGHSH and LQKENI. The CDR3 nucleotides are TGTGCCAGCTCACCCGGACGGGAGAGCGGGGATACGCAGTATTTT. Amino acids: CASSPGRESGDTQYF.

This chain uses TRBV7-9 with TRBJ1-1; D possibly corresponds to TRBD1 (5 bases). Per germline, CDR1 SEHNR and CDR2 FQNEAQ (reference sequence). The CDR3 spans 16 residues. V was shortened by 5 bases and J by 1 base, with 17 bases between the two germline ends. CDR3 amino acids: CASSRLYGGRNTEAFF. The CDR3 DNA is TGTGCCAGCAGCCGCCTCTACGGGGGTAGGAACACTGAAGCTTTCTTT.

The chain links TRBV2 to TRBJ2-5, with D maybe TRBD2 (6 bases). The germline gives CDR1 SNHLY, CDR2 FYNNEI. The CDR3 spans 14 residues. V lost 7 bases and J lost 5, with 17 bases in between. This CDR3 is CASKFTQAGETQYF. The CDR3 DNA follows: TGTGCCAGCAAATTCACTCAGGCGGGGGAGACCCAGTACTTC.

This chain uses TRBV9 with TRBJ2-1; D is unclear. The CDR3 loop spans 13 amino acids. V was pared by 0 bases and J by 5 bases, with 6 bases between. CDR1 SGDLS and CDR2 YYNGEE come from the germline V gene. The CDR3 is CASSVGPDNEQFF. As DNA, the CDR3 is TGTGCCAGCAGCGTAGGCCCGGACAATGAGCAGTTCTTC.

This clone was detected only once. The V and J genes are TRBV10-3 and TRBJ1-2; 8 nucleotides match TRBD1. This CDR3 spans 14 amino acids. The junction had 10 bases not matched to a gene; V was cut back by 8 bases and J by 5 bases. The germline CDR1 and CDR2 sequences are ENHRY and SYGVKD. The CDR3 is CAISDRARTYGYTF. CDR3 DNA: TGTGCCATCTCGGACAGGGCAAGGACGTATGGCTACACCTTC.

The chain uses TRBV9 and TRBJ2-1; 7 positions agree with TRBD2. This CDR3 region has 15 residues. The germline CDR1 and CDR2 sequences are SGDLS and YYNGEE. The V and J ends lost 1 base and 4 bases, in that order; junction bases with no gene match: 5. The CDR3 spells CASSVREGPYNEQFF. In DNA, the CDR3 is TGTGCCAGCAGCGTAAGGGAGGGCCCATACAATGAGCAGTTCTTC.

The rearrangement links TRBV10-3 to TRBJ2-1; 12 bases are shared with TRBD2. The CDR3 has 14 residues. Germline assignment: CDR1 ENHRY and CDR2 SYGVKD. V trimming: 6 bases; J trimming: 9 bases; junction bases outside the gene matches: 6. CDR3 sequence reads: CAIRPGLAGIEQFF. CDR3 in DNA: TGTGCCATCAGGCCGGGACTAGCGGGTATTGAGCAGTTCTTC.